These 30 T cell receptor beta chains were sequenced from one sample in a study of blood T cell repertoires in COVID-19 (dated by TCRdb to about 2020). Receptor amplification or capture employed the immunoSEQ multiplex PCR assay. The source is immuneACCESS, and TCRdb retained only in-frame sequences with V and J called. Part of the clones is not carried over; for the studies checked, unresolved V genes explain less than half of this, and the remainder is unexplained. This sample has 95,000 to 100,000 clones in its table, and roughly nine tenths of those were observed once. The ten top clones hold 17% of the sample. Sample: peripheral blood. These receptor sequences come from a man aged 45-65 years with acute or convalescent COVID-19.

The V gene is TRBV4-1, the J gene TRBJ1-2, with D unclear. This CDR3 spans 17 amino acids. Germline V lookup: CDR1 MGHRA, CDR2 YSYEKL. With 1 base removed from V and 6 bases from J, the gap between germline ends came to 21 bases. The CDR3 spells CASSQGGRGAQFHGYTF. DNA of the CDR3: TGCGCCAGCAGCCAAGGAGGAAGAGGCGCCCAATTTCATGGCTACACCTTC.

The V call is TRBV3-1 (or the pseudogene TRBV3-2), the J call TRBJ1-3, with D unresolved. There are 15 residues in the CDR3. Trimming left V 0 bases short and J 7 bases short, with 13 bases between. CDR1 and CDR2 (germline): LGHDT, YNNKEL (reference sequence). CDR3 nucleotide sequence: TGTGCCAGCAGCCAAGAAGCAAGGAGCCGGAACACCATATATTTT. It is translated as CASSQEARSRNTIYF.

This clone has ten or more counts. The J gene is TRBJ2-3, the V gene TRBV6-5; D is possibly TRBD1 (5 bases). Germline CDR1 and CDR2: MNHEY and SVGAGI. Trimming took 6 bases from V and 0 from J, leaving 13 bases between them. The CDR3 has 15 amino acids. The CDR3 region has the DNA TGTGCCAGCAGGGACATAATATCTAGCACAGATACGCAGTATTTT. Residues: CASRDIISSTDTQYF.

CDR3: CASSPKPETQYF. DNA for the CDR3: TGTGCCAGCTCACCAAAGCCAGAGACCCAGTACTTC. The chain joins TRBV18 to TRBJ2-5, with D unclear. The germline V gene encodes CDR1 KGHSH and CDR2 LQKENI. The CDR3 is made up of 12 amino acids. The germline V and J ends were trimmed by 2 bases and 4 bases, with 5 bases remaining between them. The full variable domain, its missing parts supplied by reference TRBV18 and TRBJ2-5, is NAGVMQNPRHLVRRRGQEARLRCSPMKGHSHVYWYRQLPEEGLKFMVYLQKENIIDESGMPKERFSAEFPKEGPSILRIQQVVRGDSAAYFCASSPKPETQYFGPGTRLLVL.

This CDR3 reads CASSTMTGSNQPQHF. In DNA, the CDR3 is TGTGCCAGTAGTACCATGACAGGGAGCAATCAGCCCCAGCATTTT. The rearrangement joins TRBV19 to TRBJ1-5; the match to TRBD1 covers 7 bases. Losses at the gene ends were 4 bases for V and 1 base for J; bases not matched to a gene: 4. This CDR3 contains 15 residues. Germline V gene data show CDR1 as LNHDA and CDR2 as SQIVND (reference sequence). Looking up the rest from reference TRBV19 and TRBJ1-5 gives the full variable domain: DGGITQSPKYLFRKEGQNVTLSCEQNLNHDAMYWYRQDPGQGLRLIYYSQIVNDFQKGDIAEGYSVSREKKESFPLTVTSAQKNPTAFYLCASSTMTGSNQPQHFGDGTRLSIL.

This sequence joins TRBV3-1 (or the pseudogene TRBV3-2) and TRBJ2-1; no clear D. CDR3 length equals 12 residues. The germline V gene has CDR1 LGHDT and CDR2 YNNKEL (reference sequence). V was clipped by 0 bases and J by 8 bases, with 5 bases between them. CDR3 region: CASSQEFYEQFF. CDR3 nucleotides: TGTGCCAGCAGCCAAGAATTCTATGAGCAGTTCTTC.

CDR3 region: CASSLGLEGGKLFF. Written as DNA, the CDR3 is TGTGCCAGCAGCTTAGGACTAGAGGGAGGAAAACTGTTTTTT. The chain employs TRBV11-2 and TRBJ1-4, with D unresolved. Germline-derived CDR1 and CDR2 are SGHAT and FQNNGV. This CDR3 region has 14 residues. V dropped 1 base and J dropped 10 bases, with 13 bases sitting between them.

V and J are TRBV6-1 and TRBJ2-7, with 9 bases aligning to TRBD1. Germline CDR1 and CDR2: MNHNS and SASEGT. J lost 1 base, V lost 4 bases, and 8 bases had no gene match. The CDR3 length is 16 residues. The CDR3 DNA follows: TGTGCCAGCAGTGGGAGCCCGGGACAGGGTTCCTACGAGCAGTACTTC. Its protein is CASSGSPGQGSYEQYF.

This sequence joins TRBV27 and TRBJ1-5; D is undetermined. This CDR3 has 16 amino acids. Germline assignment: CDR1 MNHEY and CDR2 SMNVEV (reference sequence). Trimming took off 2 bases at V and 0 bases at J, with 11 bases between the two ends. The DNA for the CDR3 is TGTGCCAGCAGTTTAACGTTGACACCTAGCAATCAGCCCCAGCATTTT. Amino acid sequence: CASSLTLTPSNQPQHF.

The rearrangement uses TRBV6-6 and TRBJ2-1; the match to TRBD2 covers 8 bases. Germline trimming cut 6 bases from V and 2 bases from J; bases unmatched to any gene: 21. The CDR3 is 20 amino acids. Per germline, CDR1 MNHNY and CDR2 SVGAGI (reference sequence). In nucleotides, the CDR3 is TGTGCCAGCAGCCCCACCGGAGACGTTGGACTAGCCTATCCCTACAATGAGCAGTTCTTC. Protein: CASSPTGDVGLAYPYNEQFF.

The rearrangement joins TRBV5-1 to TRBJ2-1, with 8 bases matching TRBD1. The CDR3 is made up of 15 amino acids. Germline CDR1 SGHRS, CDR2 YFSETQ. The V gene end was trimmed by 2 bases and the J gene end by 3 bases; junction bases not matched to a gene: 4. The CDR3 DNA follows: TGCGCCAGCAGCTTAGCAGGGGGCGACTACAATGAGCAGTTCTTC. Translation gives CASSLAGGDYNEQFF.

The V and J genes are TRBV7-9 and TRBJ2-7; TRBD2 agrees at 11 bases. Looked up from germline, CDR1 is SEHNR and CDR2 is FQNEAQ (reference sequence). There are 16 residues in the CDR3. The J segment lost 4 bases and the V segment lost 0 bases, leaving 5 bases of the junction unmatched. CDR3 DNA sequence: TGTGCCAGCAGCTTAGCGGCTAGCGGGGGGAGGTACGAGCAGTACTTC. Its protein product is CASSLAASGGRYEQYF.

V usage is TRBV3-1 (or the pseudogene TRBV3-2) and J usage is TRBJ2-7; possible D gene TRBD1, 5 bases. The CDR3 is 13 amino acids. V gave up 5 bases and J gave up 5 bases, with 13 bases separating them. Germline CDR1 reads LGHDT; CDR2 reads YNNKEL (reference sequence). This CDR3 reads CASSFLSGNEQYF. Here the CDR3 DNA reads TGTGCCAGCAGCTTTCTATCAGGGAACGAGCAGTACTTC.

This clone was recorded only once. The chain carries TRBV5-4 and TRBJ1-1; 10 positions match TRBD1. V lost 4 bases, J lost 2 bases, and 8 bases stayed unmatched. Per germline, CDR1 SGHNT and CDR2 YYREEE (reference sequence). The CDR3 consists of 16 residues. DNA of the CDR3: TGTGCCAGCAGCGCCGGGACAGGGGAAGATAACACTGAAGCTTTCTTT. This translates into CASSAGTGEDNTEAFF. Combining the CDR3 with reference TRBV5-4 and TRBJ1-1 gives the whole variable domain ETGVTQSPTHLIKTRGQQVTLRCSSQSGHNTVSWYQQALGQGPQFIFQYYREEENGRGNFPPRFSGLQFPNYSSELNVNALELDDSALYLCASSAGTGEDNTEAFFGQGTRLTVV.

The chain uses TRBV12-5 and TRBJ2-3; 10 bases align to TRBD2. V dropped 6 bases and J dropped 4; count of bases not matched to a gene: 7. CDR1 is LGHNT and CDR2 is FRNRAP in the germline V gene. This CDR3 is built from 15 residues. CDR3: CASGSGGAFADTQYF. CDR3 nucleotides: TGTGCTAGTGGCAGCGGGGGGGCCTTCGCAGATACGCAGTATTTT.

This clone was seen more than once but under ten times. The V gene is TRBV11-3, the J gene TRBJ2-5; D is unclear. V gave up 3 bases and J gave up 4 bases, with 9 bases separating them. CDR1 and CDR2 from the germline V gene are SGHNT and YENEEA. This CDR3 has 13 amino acids. CDR3 in amino acids: CASSFPGPETQYF. The CDR3, as DNA: TGTGCCAGCAGCTTTCCGGGTCCAGAGACCCAGTACTTC.

The V call is TRBV4-3, the J call TRBJ2-7; TRBD1 is a possible D gene (7 bases). Trimming took 3 bases from V and 3 from J, leaving 15 bases between them. Germline CDR1 reads LGHNA; CDR2 reads YSLEER. This CDR3 has 15 amino acids. CDR3 sequence: CASSQAGTADYEQYF. In DNA, the CDR3 is TGCGCCAGCAGCCAGGCGGGGACAGCAGACTACGAGCAGTACTTC.

The rearrangement uses TRBV4-1 and TRBJ1-6; TRBD1 agrees at 7 bases. The ends lost 0 bases at V and 10 bases at J; junction bases unmatched: 3. CDR3 length equals 14 residues. Germline loops: CDR1 MGHRA, CDR2 YSYEKL. CDR3 nucleotides: TGCGCCAGCAGCCAAGAAGGGGGCGGGTCACCCCTCCACTTT. Amino acid sequence: CASSQEGGGSPLHF.

This clone was seen a single time. V gene TRBV6-2 or TRBV6-3 combines with J gene TRBJ2-1; 10 bases map to TRBD1. The CDR3 length is 15 residues. From germline, CDR1 is MNHEY and CDR2 SVGEGT. J was trimmed by 6 bases and V by 2 bases; bases with no gene match: 4. The CDR3 region has the DNA TGTGCCAGCAGTTACACGGGACAGGGGTTCAATGAGCAGTTCTTC. Encoded protein: CASSYTGQGFNEQFF.

The chain has TRBV5-6 and TRBJ1-2; D is undetermined. Trimming took 3 bases from V and 6 from J, leaving 21 bases between them. The CDR3 is 16 amino acids. CDR1 and CDR2 from the germline V gene are SGHDT and YYEEEE. The CDR3 reads CASSSRLLLLSNGYTF. CDR3 nucleotide sequence: TGTGCCAGCAGCTCCCGACTCCTTCTATTGTCTAATGGCTACACCTTC. Combining the CDR3 with reference TRBV5-6 and TRBJ1-2 gives the whole variable domain DAGVTQSPTHLIKTRGQQVTLRCSPKSGHDTVSWYQQALGQGPQFIFQYYEEEERQRGNFPDRFSGHQFPNYSSELNVNALLLGDSALYLCASSSRLLLLSNGYTFGSGTRLTVV.

DNA for the CDR3: TGTGCCATCAGTTCCGGGACAGGGTACAATGAGCAGTTCTTC. It translates to CAISSGTGYNEQFF. This sequence joins TRBV10-3 and TRBJ2-1; TRBD1 matches at 9 bases. Germline values: CDR1 ENHRY, CDR2 SYGVKD. After removal of 5 bases from V and 4 bases from J, the junction contained 3 bases not matched to a gene. The CDR3 consists of 14 residues.

The rearrangement uses TRBV7-6 and TRBJ2-7; 11 bases line up with TRBD2. The V gene's germline CDR1 is SGHVS and CDR2 FNYEAQ. The CDR3 extends over 17 amino acids. After removal of 3 bases from V and 6 bases from J, the junction contained 13 bases not matched to a gene. The CDR3 nucleotides are TGTGCCAGCAGCTTGAGCGGGCTAGCGGGGGGTATGGTCGAGCAGTACTTC. It codes for CASSLSGLAGGMVEQYF.

The chain recombines TRBV7-9 with TRBJ1-2; no clear D. CDR1 is SEHNR and CDR2 is FQNEAQ in the germline V gene (reference sequence). V dropped 5 bases and J dropped 7 bases, with 11 bases sitting between them. This CDR3 spans 12 amino acids. The CDR3 here is CASSNYQVGYTF. In DNA form, the CDR3 reads TGTGCCAGCAGCAACTACCAAGTTGGCTACACCTTC.

The chain recombines TRBV11-2 with TRBJ1-2; 8 bases match TRBD1. The CDR3 totals 16 residues. V trimming: 5 bases; J trimming: 0 bases; junction bases outside the gene matches: 8. Germline V gene sequence: CDR1 SGHAT, CDR2 FQNNGV. Here the CDR3 reads CASSTRDRGANYGYTF. CDR3 DNA sequence: TGTGCCAGCAGCACAAGAGACAGGGGCGCTAACTATGGCTACACCTTC.

The chain has TRBV3-1 (or the pseudogene TRBV3-2) and TRBJ1-2; D gene ambiguous. Germline loops: CDR1 LGHDT, CDR2 YNNKEL (reference sequence). V shed 1 base and J shed 4 bases, with 16 bases lying between them. There are 16 residues in the CDR3. This CDR3 reads CASSQVSGSLSYGYTF. The DNA for the CDR3 is TGTGCCAGCAGCCAAGTATCAGGCTCCCTTTCCTATGGCTACACCTTC.

The chain links TRBV19 to TRBJ1-1; 8 nucleotides match TRBD1. V shed 8 bases and J 9 bases; nucleotides not matched to a gene: 8. The CDR3 consists of 12 residues. CDR1 is LNHDA and CDR2 is SQIVND in the germline V gene (reference sequence). The CDR3 sequence is CASGYRGEKAFF. The CDR3 coding sequence is TGTGCCAGTGGCTACAGGGGGGAAAAAGCTTTCTTT. The entire variable domain, with the rest obtained from reference TRBV19 and TRBJ1-1, is as follows: DGGITQSPKYLFRKEGQNVTLSCEQNLNHDAMYWYRQDPGQGLRLIYYSQIVNDFQKGDIAEGYSVSREKKESFPLTVTSAQKNPTAFYLCASGYRGEKAFFGQGTRLTVV.

The V gene is TRBV2, the J gene TRBJ1-4, with D maybe TRBD1 (6 bases). The germline V and J ends were trimmed by 8 bases and 6 bases, with 16 bases remaining between them. The CDR3 spans 14 residues. Germline values: CDR1 SNHLY, CDR2 FYNNEI. The CDR3 loop reads CASGRGGADEKLFF. CDR3 bases: TGTGCCAGCGGTCGAGGGGGGGCAGATGAAAAACTGTTTTTT.

Here the CDR3 reads CASSGNEGRARGTPLHF. Written as DNA, the CDR3 is TGTGCCAGCAGTGGAAACGAGGGACGGGCCAGGGGAACACCCCTCCACTTT. The rearrangement uses TRBV6-2 or TRBV6-3 and TRBJ1-6; maybe TRBD1 (6 bases). Germline loops: CDR1 MNHEY, CDR2 SVGEGT. Trimming removed 5 bases at V and 11 bases at J, with 25 bases between. The CDR3 loop spans 17 amino acids.

This chain connects TRBV5-4 to TRBJ2-7; D gene unclear. This CDR3 contains 12 residues. V lost 0 bases to trimming and J lost 7 bases, with 8 bases between them. The germline gives CDR1 SGHNT, CDR2 YYREEE (reference sequence). CDR3 in DNA: TGTGCCAGCAGCTTGGTGAACAAGGAGCAGTACTTC. This translates into CASSLVNKEQYF.

The rearrangement joins TRBV5-6 to TRBJ1-2; no clear D gene. The germline V gene encodes CDR1 SGHDT and CDR2 YYEEEE. V was trimmed by 1 base and J by 4 bases, leaving 11 bases between them. The CDR3 is 14 amino acids. CDR3 nucleotides: TGTGCCAGCAGCTTGAGACGGGTAGCCTATGGCTACACCTTC. Encoded protein: CASSLRRVAYGYTF.